A selection of T cell receptor beta chains follows, all from one sample in a study of blood T cell repertoires in COVID-19. Clones were sequenced by immunoSEQ multiplex PCR, and TCRdb holds only the in-frame ones, with some missing. This table holds 170,000 or so clones, around 90% found once. The sample taken for sequencing was peripheral blood. These TCRs come from a middle-aged man with active or convalescent COVID-19. Both conserved end residues are part of each CDR3. A D gene is named only where the DNA matches it firmly. The listing skips clone size in some rows; elsewhere it reads once, few, many or a size class.

TRBJ1-1 - - TRBV9 CASTQTDNTEAFF TGTGCCAGCACCCAGACAGATAACACTGAAGCTTTCTTT
TRBJ1-2 - TRBD1 TRBV3-1/TRBV3-2 CASSPDRGSSGYTF TGTGCCAGCAGCCCTGACAGGGGGTCGAGTGGCTACACCTTC
TRBJ2-5 - TRBD2 TRBV5-4 CASSLGGTNQETQYF TGTGCCAGCAGCCTGGGCGGGACTAACCAAGAGACCCAGTACTTC
TRBJ2-7 - TRBD1 TRBV10-3 CAISESRDRETYEQYF TGTGCCATCAGTGAGTCAAGGGACAGGGAGACCTACGAGCAGTACTTC
TRBJ1-2 - TRBD1 TRBV11-2 CASSDGTVIYGYTF TGTGCCAGCAGCGACGGGACAGTTATCTATGGCTACACCTTC
TRBJ2-2 - TRBD2 TRBV7-6 CASSSRLAGEAANTGELFF TGTGCCAGCAGCTCAAGACTAGCGGGAGAAGCCGCGAACACCGGGGAGCTGTTTTTT
TRBJ1-1 - - TRBV2 CASSGVYGNTEAFF TGTGCCAGCAGTGGAGTTTATGGGAACACTGAAGCTTTCTTT
TRBJ1-2 - TRBD1 TRBV2 CASAPDRGFLGGYTF TGTGCCAGCGCCCCGGACAGGGGGTTTCTAGGTGGCTACACCTTC
TRBJ1-2 - TRBD1 TRBV28 CASSSPQGARGYTF TGTGCCAGCAGTTCCCCACAGGGGGCTCGTGGCTACACCTTC
TRBJ2-7 - - TRBV12-3/TRBV12-4 CASSSGFNEQYF TGTGCCAGCAGTTCCGGGTTCAACGAGCAGTACTTC
TRBJ2-5 once TRBD1 TRBV6-5 CASSLGGQGETQYF TGTGCCAGCAGTTTGGGGGGACAGGGAGAGACCCAGTACTTC
TRBJ2-1 - TRBD2 TRBV30 CAWSLLTAGGSYNEQFF TGTGCCTGGAGTCTTCTGACCGCGGGGGGCTCCTACAATGAGCAGTTCTTC
TRBJ1-2 - TRBD1 TRBV5-1 CASSLSGQGDLGYTF TGCGCCAGCAGCTTATCAGGACAGGGGGATCTTGGCTACACCTTC
TRBJ1-1 - - TRBV18 CASSPGQGRVNTEAFF TGTGCCAGCTCACCAGGGCAGGGGAGGGTGAACACTGAAGCTTTCTTT
TRBJ2-5 - TRBD2 TRBV28 CASREGLAGSQETQYF TGTGCCAGCAGGGAAGGACTAGCGGGGTCCCAAGAGACCCAGTACTTC
TRBJ1-2 - - TRBV12-5 CASGSPGRGGYTF TGTGCTAGTGGTTCCCCCGGCAGGGGCGGCTACACCTTC
TRBJ1-2 - - TRBV29-1 CSVDGPGGNGDVSGLRF TGCAGCGTTGATGGGCCAGGAGGGAATGGGGACGTTTCCGGGTTGCGCTTC
TRBJ1-1 - - TRBV30 CAWSVEVRGEAFF TGTGCCTGGAGTGTAGAAGTCCGGGGTGAAGCTTTCTTT
TRBJ2-3 - - TRBV18 CASSPPGRTDTQYF TGTGCCAGCTCACCACCGGGCCGCACAGATACGCAGTATTTT
TRBJ1-1 - - TRBV2 CASSDGNRETEAFF TGTGCCAGCAGTGATGGAAACAGGGAGACTGAAGCTTTCTTT
TRBJ1-6 - - TRBV7-6 CASSLDTGANSPLHF TGTGCCAGCAGCTTAGATACAGGTGCCAATTCACCCCTCCACTTT
TRBJ1-2 - TRBD1 TRBV4-1 CASSQDQAATGGLRGYTF TGCGCCAGCAGCCAAGATCAGGCAGCGACAGGGGGGCTTCGAGGCTACACCTTC
TRBJ2-7 - TRBD2 TRBV6-7 CASSYASSGGYEQYF TGTGCCAGCAGTTACGCTTCTAGCGGGGGTTACGAGCAGTACTTC
TRBJ2-3 - TRBD2 TRBV5-1 CASRESGVADTQYF TGCGCCAGCAGAGAAAGCGGGGTGGCAGATACGCAGTATTTT
TRBJ2-7 - TRBD1 TRBV9 CASSGDPTGSYEQYF TGTGCCAGCAGCGGAGACCCGACAGGGAGTTACGAGCAGTACTTC
TRBJ1-5 - - TRBV7-2 CASSSRQNQPQHF TGTGCCAGCAGCTCCAGACAGAATCAGCCCCAGCATTTT
TRBJ2-7 once - TRBV6-5 CASRRQDTYEQYF TGTGCCAGCAGGAGACAGGATACCTACGAGCAGTACTTC
TRBJ2-1 - - TRBV11-2 CASSLVPDSPKQFF TGTGCCAGCAGCTTAGTACCTGACTCCCCTAAGCAGTTCTTC
TRBJ1-6 once - TRBV6-6 CASSYGDNSPLHF TGTGCCAGCAGTTACGGAGATAATTCACCCCTCCACTTT
TRBJ2-1 - TRBD2 TRBV7-9 CASSSRTSGGPSSYNEQFF TGTGCCAGCAGCTCACGGACTAGCGGGGGCCCAAGTTCCTACAATGAGCAGTTCTTC
TRBJ1-2 - TRBD1 TRBV2 CASTLDRDPVTF TGTGCCAGCACCCTCGACAGGGACCCGGTCACCTTC
TRBJ2-7 - - TRBV18 CASSPRGYEQYF TGTGCCAGCTCACCAAGGGGCTACGAGCAGTACTTC
TRBJ1-4 - - TRBV2 CASRQGGEKLFF TGTGCCAGCAGACAGGGCGGTGAAAAACTGTTTTTT
TRBJ1-2 - TRBD1 TRBV4-1 CASSQDTGESDGYTF TGCGCCAGCAGCCAAGATACAGGGGAGTCAGATGGCTACACCTTC
TRBJ2-3 - - TRBV7-2 CASSLTRRGSDTQYF TGTGCCAGCAGCTTAACTCGACGGGGGTCAGATACGCAGTATTTT
TRBJ1-1 - TRBD1 TRBV16 CASSHGTVSAFF TGTGCCAGCAGCCACGGGACAGTGTCTGCTTTCTTT
TRBJ2-7 - TRBD2 TRBV5-1 CASSFAGDEQYF TGCGCCAGCAGCTTTGCGGGGGATGAGCAGTACTTC
TRBJ2-5 once - TRBV10-1 CASSRDFNQETQYF TGCGCCAGCAGCCGGGACTTCAACCAAGAGACCCAGTACTTC